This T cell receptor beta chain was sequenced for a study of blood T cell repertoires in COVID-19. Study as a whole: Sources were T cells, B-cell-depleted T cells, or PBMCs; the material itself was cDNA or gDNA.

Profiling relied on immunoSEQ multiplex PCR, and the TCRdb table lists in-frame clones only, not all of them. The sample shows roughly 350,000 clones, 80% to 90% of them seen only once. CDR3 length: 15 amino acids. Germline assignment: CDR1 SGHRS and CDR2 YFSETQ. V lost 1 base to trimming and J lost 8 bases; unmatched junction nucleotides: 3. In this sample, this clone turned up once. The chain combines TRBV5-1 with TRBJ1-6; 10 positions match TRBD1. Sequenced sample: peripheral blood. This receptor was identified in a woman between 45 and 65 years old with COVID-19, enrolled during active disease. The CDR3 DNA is TGCGCCAGCAGCTTGACCGGGACAGGGGATTCACCCCTCCACTTT. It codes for CASSLTGTGDSPLHF.